Included here is one T cell receptor beta chain sequence, with context. This specimen belongs to a study of blood T cell repertoires in COVID-19. Study background: PBMCs, B-cell-depleted T cells, or T cells were the source of the cDNA or gDNA that made up the material.

CDR1 and CDR2 from the germline V gene are SGHTA and FQGTGA. CDR3 length equals 13 residues. V was shortened by 0 bases and J by 6 bases, with 7 bases between the two germline ends. This table comes from immunoSEQ multiplex PCR, and its TCRdb copy is limited to in-frame clones, with some not included. The repertoire holds fewer than 350,000 clones, with approximately 90% as singletons. The chain is built from TRBV7-3 and TRBJ2-3; D unclear. Sequenced material: PBMCs or T cells enriched from blood (not recorded which). The receptor was isolated from a middle-aged woman with acute COVID-19. In DNA, the CDR3 is TGTGCCAGCAGCTTAACGATCAGGGATACGCAGTATTTT. It encodes CASSLTIRDTQYF.